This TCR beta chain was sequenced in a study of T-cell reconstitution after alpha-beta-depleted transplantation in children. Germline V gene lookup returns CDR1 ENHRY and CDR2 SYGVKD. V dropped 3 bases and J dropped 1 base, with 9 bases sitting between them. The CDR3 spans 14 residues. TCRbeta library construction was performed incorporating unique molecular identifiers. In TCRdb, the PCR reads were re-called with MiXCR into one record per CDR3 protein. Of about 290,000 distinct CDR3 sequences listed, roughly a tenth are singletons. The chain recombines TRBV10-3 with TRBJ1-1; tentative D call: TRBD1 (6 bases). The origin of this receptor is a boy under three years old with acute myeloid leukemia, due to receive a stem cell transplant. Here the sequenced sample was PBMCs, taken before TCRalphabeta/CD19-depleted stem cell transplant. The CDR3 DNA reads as TGTGCCATCAGTGAAGGGGGGGGGAACACTGAAGCTTTCTTT. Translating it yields CAISEGGGNTEAFF.